A selection of T cell receptor beta chains follows, all from one sample in a study of OX40 agonist ivuxolimab in advanced cancers. Measured with immunoSEQ multiplex PCR; TCRdb has only the in-frame clones, and not every one. The table lists roughly 90,000 clones, approximately 90% of them singletons. This specimen was CD4+ or CD8+ T cells sorted from blood, taken in a trial of the OX40 agonist ivuxolimab. The origin of the receptors is an adult with an advanced solid tumor such as melanoma, head and neck, liver or kidney cancer. Each CDR3 is given with its conserved first and last residue. The order of the fields is clone size, D gene, V gene, J gene, CDR3 protein, CDR3 DNA. D genes are given only for firm matches. Rows may omit the clone size; those that give it use once, few, many or a size class.

clone_size: .
d_call: TRBD2
v_call: TRBV20-1
j_call: TRBJ2-5
cdr3_aa: CSARIAGEQYF
cdr3_nt: TGCAGTGCTAGGATAGCGGGGGAGCAGTACTTC

clone_size: .
d_call: .
v_call: TRBV6-1
j_call: TRBJ2-4
cdr3_aa: CASSEEGYLYIQYF
cdr3_nt: TGTGCCAGCAGTGAAGAAGGCTATTTGTACATTCAGTACTTC

clone_size: .
d_call: .
v_call: TRBV6-6
j_call: TRBJ1-3
cdr3_aa: CASSPPRTDLENTIYF
cdr3_nt: TGTGCCAGCAGTCCCCCACGGACAGATCTGGAAAACACCATATATTTT

clone_size: .
d_call: .
v_call: TRBV9
j_call: TRBJ1-6
cdr3_aa: CASSHTGHLNSPLHF
cdr3_nt: TGTGCCAGCAGCCATACGGGACATCTCAATTCACCCCTCCACTTT

clone_size: once
d_call: .
v_call: TRBV6-5
j_call: TRBJ1-2
cdr3_aa: CASRPTGRGGYTF
cdr3_nt: TGTGCCAGCAGACCGACAGGAAGAGGCGGCTACACCTTC

clone_size: once
d_call: TRBD1
v_call: TRBV7-2
j_call: TRBJ1-2
cdr3_aa: CASSRTGNYGYTF
cdr3_nt: TGTGCCAGCAGCCGGACAGGAAACTATGGCTACACCTTC

clone_size: .
d_call: TRBD1
v_call: TRBV2
j_call: TRBJ2-3
cdr3_aa: CASSEDRGIADTQYF
cdr3_nt: TGTGCCAGCAGTGAGGACAGGGGGATCGCAGATACGCAGTATTTT

clone_size: .
d_call: .
v_call: TRBV30
j_call: TRBJ2-7
cdr3_aa: CAWRSEQYF
cdr3_nt: TGTGCCTGGAGATCCGAGCAGTACTTC

clone_size: few
d_call: TRBD1
v_call: TRBV6-1
j_call: TRBJ1-4
cdr3_aa: CASRRTGEGEKLFF
cdr3_nt: TGTGCCAGCAGGAGGACAGGGGAAGGAGAAAAACTGTTTTTT

clone_size: .
d_call: .
v_call: TRBV10-3
j_call: TRBJ2-7
cdr3_aa: CAISRRTEIYYEQYF
cdr3_nt: TGTGCCATCAGTCGGCGGACAGAGATTTACTACGAGCAGTACTTC

clone_size: .
d_call: .
v_call: TRBV20-1
j_call: TRBJ2-1
cdr3_aa: CSANTYNEQFF
cdr3_nt: TGCAGTGCCAACACTTACAATGAGCAGTTCTTC

clone_size: few
d_call: .
v_call: TRBV7-9
j_call: TRBJ2-7
cdr3_aa: CASSKAIGGQYF
cdr3_nt: TGTGCCAGCAGCAAGGCTATCGGGGGGCAGTACTTC

clone_size: .
d_call: TRBD2
v_call: TRBV5-1
j_call: TRBJ2-2
cdr3_aa: CASSYTGTSGGELFF
cdr3_nt: TGCGCCAGCAGCTACACCGGGACTAGCGGCGGGGAGCTGTTTTTT

clone_size: .
d_call: .
v_call: TRBV4-3
j_call: TRBJ1-5
cdr3_aa: CASSQDGTTNQPQHF
cdr3_nt: TGCGCCAGCAGCCAAGATGGGACAACAAATCAGCCCCAGCATTTT